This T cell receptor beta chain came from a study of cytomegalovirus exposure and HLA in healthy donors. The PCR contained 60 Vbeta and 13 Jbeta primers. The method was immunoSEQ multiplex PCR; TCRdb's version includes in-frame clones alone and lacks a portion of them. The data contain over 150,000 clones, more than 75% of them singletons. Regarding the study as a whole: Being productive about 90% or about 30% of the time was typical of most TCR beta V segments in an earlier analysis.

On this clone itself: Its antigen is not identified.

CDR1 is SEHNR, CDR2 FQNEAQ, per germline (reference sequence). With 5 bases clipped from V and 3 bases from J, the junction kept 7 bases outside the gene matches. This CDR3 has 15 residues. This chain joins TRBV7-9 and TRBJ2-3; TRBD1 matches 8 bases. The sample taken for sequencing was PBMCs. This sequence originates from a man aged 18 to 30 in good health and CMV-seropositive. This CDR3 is CASSRGQGWTDTQYF. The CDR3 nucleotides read TGTGCCAGCAGCCGAGGACAGGGTTGGACAGATACGCAGTATTTT.